What follows describes a single T cell receptor (beta chain). Profiling relied on immunoSEQ multiplex PCR, and the TCRdb table lists in-frame clones only, not all of them. The sample holds roughly 380,000 clones, more than 75% seen once. This sample was included in a study of blood T cell repertoires in COVID-19. The clonotype was recovered from a human donor with acute or convalescent COVID-19. The donor label of this sample is uncertain. Sequenced material: peripheral blood.

CDR3 nucleotide sequence: TGCGCCAGCAGCTTGGCCCCCCTGACAGGGTCCTTTAGTAACTCTGGAAACACCATATATTTT. Amino acids: CASSLAPLTGSFSNSGNTIYF. The chain links TRBV5-1 to TRBJ1-3; TRBD1 matches at 7 bases. The junction had 18 bases not matched to a gene; V was cut back by 0 bases and J by 0 bases. This CDR3 region has 21 residues. From germline, CDR1 is SGHRS and CDR2 YFSETQ.